The 12 T cell receptor beta chains below all came from one sample that was sequenced in a study of CD4 T cells in relation to SARS-CoV-2 and coronaviruses. The antigens for these receptors are not known. CD4+ T cells from unexposed donors were obtained before the COVID-19 pandemic (2011-2018). Isolation of CD4+ T cells took place after 10 days in culture. Profiling relied on immunoSEQ multiplex PCR, and the TCRdb table lists in-frame clones only, not all of them. The profile covers some 22,000 clones, with about four fifths appearing a single time and approximately 13% taken by the ten largest. Sequenced sample: CD4+ T cells from PBMCs, cultured in vitro. These receptors all stem from a human donor in good health.

The V and J genes are TRBV11-2 and TRBJ1-3; 9 bases fit TRBD1. The CDR3 contains 16 residues. The junction had 7 bases not matched to a gene; V was cut back by 5 bases and J by 2 bases. Germline lookup yields CDR1 SGHAT and CDR2 FQNNGV. The CDR3 is CASSRPGQGAGNTIYF. The CDR3 nucleotides are TGTGCCAGCAGCCGTCCGGGACAGGGCGCTGGAAACACCATATATTTT.

This chain connects TRBV18 to TRBJ2-5, with D unclear. This CDR3 is built from 15 residues. With 0 bases removed from V and 5 bases from J, the gap between germline ends came to 13 bases. CDR1 and CDR2 from the germline V gene are KGHSH and LQKENI. The CDR3 nucleotides read TGTGCCAGCTCACCACCCTCCCAAGGTGGGGAGACCCAGTACTTC. Translated, it gives CASSPPSQGGETQYF.

The J gene is TRBJ2-1, the V gene TRBV3-1 (or the pseudogene TRBV3-2), with D possibly matching TRBD2 (5 bases). CDR3 size: 15 residues. Per the germline V gene, CDR1 is LGHDT and CDR2 is YNNKEL (reference sequence). Deletions cut 4 bases from V and 6 bases from J, with 16 bases between. The CDR3: CASSLQLVRVNEQFF. The DNA for the CDR3 is TGTGCCAGCAGCCTACAACTAGTTCGCGTCAATGAGCAGTTCTTC.

The chain employs TRBV11-1 and TRBJ2-1, with 10 positions matching TRBD2. The CDR3 runs to 15 residues. From germline, CDR1 is SGHAT and CDR2 FQDESV (reference sequence). With V trimmed by 3 bases and J by 8 bases, 7 bases remained unmatched. CDR3 residues: CASSFRASGSDEQFF. The CDR3 nucleotides are TGTGCCAGCAGCTTCAGGGCTAGCGGGAGCGATGAGCAGTTCTTC.

The chain has TRBV19 and TRBJ1-5; 10 positions agree with TRBD1. Germline assignment: CDR1 LNHDA and CDR2 SQIVND (reference sequence). The CDR3 length is 13 residues. J was trimmed by 5 bases and V by 10 bases; bases with no gene match: 5. The CDR3: CATGTGVYQPQHF. CDR3 bases: TGTGCCACCGGGACAGGGGTATATCAGCCCCAGCATTTT.

The rearrangement links TRBV5-1 to TRBJ2-6; D tentatively fits TRBD1 or TRBD2 (5 bases each). With 4 bases removed from V and 4 bases from J, the gap between germline ends came to 18 bases. CDR1 and CDR2 (germline): SGHRS, YFSETQ. The CDR3 consists of 17 residues. CDR3 coding DNA: TGCGCCAGCAGCCCCGGGTTGAGGGGTCCCGGGGCCAACGTCCTGACTTTC. Translation: CASSPGLRGPGANVLTF. Variable domain in full (rest from reference TRBV5-1 and TRBJ2-6): KAGVTQTPRYLIKTRGQQVTLSCSPISGHRSVSWYQQTPGQGLQFLFEYFSETQRNKGNFPGRFSGRQFSNSRSEMNVSTLELGDSALYLCASSPGLRGPGANVLTFGAGSRLTVL.

The V gene is TRBV10-1, the J gene TRBJ2-1; unclear D gene. The CDR3 covers 12 residues. The V gene's germline CDR1 is WNHNN and CDR2 SYGVQD (reference sequence). Trimming shortened V by 2 bases and J by 13 bases, and 12 bases separated the two germline ends. The CDR3, as DNA: TGCGCCAGCAGTGAGATGACGACCAGTCAGTTCTTC. Amino acids: CASSEMTTSQFF.

This chain uses TRBV9 with TRBJ2-1; maybe TRBD2 (5 bases). The CDR3 totals 14 residues. CDR1 is SGDLS and CDR2 is YYNGEE in the germline V gene. V lost 4 bases to trimming and J lost 5 bases, with 13 bases between them. The CDR3 DNA sequence: TGTGCCAGCAGCCCCCGGGGATTTCACAATGAGCAGTTCTTC. It translates to CASSPRGFHNEQFF.

DNA of the CDR3: TGTGCCAGCAGCCCTCGCCCGGACAATGAGCAGTTCTTC. Translation gives CASSPRPDNEQFF. The chain is built from TRBV3-1 (or the pseudogene TRBV3-2) and TRBJ2-1, with D hard to call. Germline V gene lookup returns CDR1 LGHDT and CDR2 YNNKEL (reference sequence). Deletions cut 4 bases from V and 5 bases from J, with 9 bases between. The CDR3 contains 13 residues.

The rearrangement uses TRBV5-1 and TRBJ1-2, with a weak D call TRBD1 (6 bases). Looked up from germline, CDR1 is SGHRS and CDR2 is YFSETQ. Trimming shortened V by 4 bases and J by 4 bases, and 20 bases separated the two germline ends. The CDR3 length is 16 residues. CDR3 in amino acids: CASSDGGPNLGYGYTF. The CDR3 nucleotides are TGCGCCAGCAGCGATGGGGGCCCCAACTTGGGCTATGGCTACACCTTC. Complete variable domain (other parts from reference TRBV5-1 and TRBJ1-2): KAGVTQTPRYLIKTRGQQVTLSCSPISGHRSVSWYQQTPGQGLQFLFEYFSETQRNKGNFPGRFSGRQFSNSRSEMNVSTLELGDSALYLCASSDGGPNLGYGYTFGSGTRLTVV.

The chain joins TRBV5-1 to TRBJ2-1; 9 bases are a match to TRBD2. The germline gives CDR1 SGHRS, CDR2 YFSETQ. This CDR3 contains 16 residues. The trim removed 3 bases at V and 6 bases at J, leaving 10 bases unmatched. CDR3 in amino acids: CASSWNSGGGGNEQFF. CDR3 sequence (DNA): TGCGCCAGCAGCTGGAATAGCGGGGGAGGGGGCAATGAGCAGTTCTTC.

In DNA, the CDR3 is TGCGCCAGCTCTTTCGACCCCGGGGAGCTGTTTTTT. Translation gives CASSFDPGELFF. The rearrangement joins TRBV23-1 to TRBJ2-2, with D hard to call. TRBV23-1 is an ORF; its function is uncertain. This CDR3 comprises 12 residues. The V and J ends lost 8 bases and 6 bases respectively, with 10 bases between them.